Listed below are T cell receptor beta chains from one sample, sequenced in a study of a mutant IDH1 vaccine in newly diagnosed glioma. The assay was immunoSEQ multiplex PCR, and TCRdb's table has in-frame clones only and misses some. The sample yields 80,000 to 100,000 clones, roughly 75% seen once. Material: PBMCs, obtained from a glioma patient treated with radiotherapy, temozolomide or both. The origin of the receptors is a man in his forties with glioma. CDR3s include the opening cysteine and the closing phenylalanine or tryptophan. The order of the fields is V gene, clone size, J gene, D gene, CDR3 DNA, CDR3 protein. A D gene is named only where the DNA matches it firmly. Size is omitted from some rows. Given values are once, few, many or a class for expanded clones.

V gene: TRBV10-2
clone size: once
J gene: TRBJ1-6
D gene: -
CDR3 DNA: TGCGCCAGCAGTGAGATAGGGGGGGACTCACCCCTCCACTTT
CDR3 protein: CASSEIGGDSPLHF

V gene: TRBV27
clone size: -
J gene: TRBJ2-3
D gene: -
CDR3 DNA: TGTGCCAGCAGTTTATCGTGGGAGGTGACAGATACGCAGTATTTT
CDR3 protein: CASSLSWEVTDTQYF

V gene: TRBV6-1
clone size: -
J gene: TRBJ1-1
D gene: -
CDR3 DNA: TGTGCCAGCAGTGTCCTACAGTTTAACACTGAAGCTTTCTTT
CDR3 protein: CASSVLQFNTEAFF

V gene: TRBV5-6
clone size: -
J gene: TRBJ1-6
D gene: -
CDR3 DNA: TGTGCCAGCAGCTTGGTAATCCAGGGGAATTCACCCCTCCACTTT
CDR3 protein: CASSLVIQGNSPLHF

V gene: TRBV4-3
clone size: -
J gene: TRBJ2-5
D gene: -
CDR3 DNA: TGCGCCAGCAGCGAGGTCTCCCAGGGGGAGACCCAGTACTTC
CDR3 protein: CASSEVSQGETQYF

V gene: TRBV6-1
clone size: few
J gene: TRBJ2-7
D gene: -
CDR3 DNA: TGTGCCAGCAGAGGTGGGGACGGGGAAACCTACGAGCAGTACTTC
CDR3 protein: CASRGGDGETYEQYF

V gene: TRBV7-2
clone size: -
J gene: TRBJ2-3
D gene: TRBD2
CDR3 DNA: TGTGCCAGCAGCAATAGCGGGGGGGCGACAGATACGCAGTATTTT
CDR3 protein: CASSNSGGATDTQYF

V gene: TRBV5-4
clone size: -
J gene: TRBJ2-7
D gene: TRBD1
CDR3 DNA: TGTGCCAGCAGCTTGGCCGGGACAGGGCAGCAGTACTTC
CDR3 protein: CASSLAGTGQQYF

V gene: TRBV27
clone size: few
J gene: TRBJ2-7
D gene: -
CDR3 DNA: TGTGCCAGCAGTCAGACACGATCAGGAGAGCAGTACTTC
CDR3 protein: CASSQTRSGEQYF

V gene: TRBV27
clone size: -
J gene: TRBJ2-1
D gene: -
CDR3 DNA: TGTGCCAGCAGTTTATCGCATTACAATGAGCAGTTCTTC
CDR3 protein: CASSLSHYNEQFF

V gene: TRBV6-5
clone size: -
J gene: TRBJ1-5
D gene: TRBD1
CDR3 DNA: TGTGCCAGCAGTCTAGGGGGCGGGCCCACGCCCCAGCATTTT
CDR3 protein: CASSLGGGPTPQHF

V gene: TRBV19
clone size: -
J gene: TRBJ1-2
D gene: -
CDR3 DNA: TGTGCCAGTAGTAACCCCTATGGCTACACCTTC
CDR3 protein: CASSNPYGYTF

V gene: TRBV7-3
clone size: few
J gene: TRBJ2-1
D gene: -
CDR3 DNA: TGTGCCAGCAGCCGAAATCCGACAGCTGATGAGCAGTTCTTC
CDR3 protein: CASSRNPTADEQFF

V gene: TRBV5-4
clone size: once
J gene: TRBJ2-2
D gene: TRBD2
CDR3 DNA: TGTGCCAGCAGCCCGACTAGCGGGGGGTCGAACACCGGGGAGCTGTTTTTT
CDR3 protein: CASSPTSGGSNTGELFF

V gene: TRBV7-2
clone size: -
J gene: TRBJ1-1
D gene: TRBD1
CDR3 DNA: TGTGCCAGCAGCTGGGACAGGGAGTTCACTGAAGCTTTCTTT
CDR3 protein: CASSWDREFTEAFF

V gene: TRBV2
clone size: -
J gene: TRBJ2-3
D gene: -
CDR3 DNA: TGTGCCAGCAGCCAGAGGTCTAGCACAGATACGCAGTATTTT
CDR3 protein: CASSQRSSTDTQYF

V gene: TRBV4-1
clone size: -
J gene: TRBJ2-7
D gene: -
CDR3 DNA: TGCGCCAGCAGCCAAACGACAGGACGCTACGAGCAGTACTTC
CDR3 protein: CASSQTTGRYEQYF

V gene: TRBV5-6
clone size: -
J gene: TRBJ1-5
D gene: -
CDR3 DNA: TGTGCCAGCAGCTTTTCCAGGGGCGAAACCTATAGCAATCAGCCCCAGCATTTT
CDR3 protein: CASSFSRGETYSNQPQHF

V gene: TRBV10-3
clone size: -
J gene: TRBJ2-7
D gene: TRBD2
CDR3 DNA: TGTGCCATCAGTGACCCCGAGAGTAGCGGGAGTTCCTACGAGCAGTACTTC
CDR3 protein: CAISDPESSGSSYEQYF